This TCR beta chain was retrieved from a study of early T cells in non-severe SARS-CoV-2 infection. MiXCR was run by TCRdb on the 5' RACE reads, yielding one entry per CDR3 protein. The sample yields tens of thousands of distinct CDR3 sequences, approximately 13% seen once. The CDR3 consists of 12 residues. Trimming removed 7 bases from V and 10 bases from J, with 16 bases in between. The germline V gene encodes CDR1 SQVTM and CDR2 ANQGSEA. The chain has TRBV29-1 and TRBJ1-4; the D is unclear. This receptor was taken from an adult who was a healthcare worker with PCR-confirmed SARS-CoV-2 infection or an uninfected control (not recorded which). The sample taken for sequencing was whole blood. The DNA of the CDR3 is TGCAGCGGCTCGTACCGAACGGGAAAACTGTTTTTT. Amino acid sequence: CSGSYRTGKLFF.